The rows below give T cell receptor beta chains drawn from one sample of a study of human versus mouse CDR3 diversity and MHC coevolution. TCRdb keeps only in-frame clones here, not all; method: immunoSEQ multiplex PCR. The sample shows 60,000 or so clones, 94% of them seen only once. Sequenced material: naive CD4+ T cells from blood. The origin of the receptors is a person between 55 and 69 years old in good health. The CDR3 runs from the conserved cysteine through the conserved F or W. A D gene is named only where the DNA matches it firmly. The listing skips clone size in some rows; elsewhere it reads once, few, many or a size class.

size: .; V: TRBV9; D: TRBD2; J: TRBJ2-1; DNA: TGTGCCAGCAGCGGACTAGCGGGACCCGCCTACAATGAGCAGTTCTTC; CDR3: CASSGLAGPAYNEQFF
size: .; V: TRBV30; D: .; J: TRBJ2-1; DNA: TGTGCCTGGACTCTGGGGAGTGGCCACAATGAGCAGTTCTTC; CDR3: CAWTLGSGHNEQFF
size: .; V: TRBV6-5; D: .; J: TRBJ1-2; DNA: TGTGCCAGCAGCCTTGACGGGGGTAACTATGGCTACACCTTC; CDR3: CASSLDGGNYGYTF
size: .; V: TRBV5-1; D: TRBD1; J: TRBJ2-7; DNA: TGCGCCAGCAGCTTGGGGGACAGGAGCTCCTACGAGCAGTACTTC; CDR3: CASSLGDRSSYEQYF
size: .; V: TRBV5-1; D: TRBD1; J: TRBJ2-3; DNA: TGCGCCAGCAGCACGGACAGGGACAGGCAGTATTTT; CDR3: CASSTDRDRQYF
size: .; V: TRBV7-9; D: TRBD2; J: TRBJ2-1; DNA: TGTGCCAGCAGCTTACGAGCGGGAGGTAACAATGAGCAGTTCTTC; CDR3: CASSLRAGGNNEQFF
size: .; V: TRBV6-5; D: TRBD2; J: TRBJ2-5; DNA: TGTGCCAGCAGATCTGATCTGGCGGGGGGCGGGGCCCAGTACTTC; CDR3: CASRSDLAGGGAQYF
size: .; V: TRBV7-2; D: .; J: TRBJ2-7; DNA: TGTGCCAGCAGCTTAGGGGCTAGCCCCCTCGAGCAGTACTTC; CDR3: CASSLGASPLEQYF
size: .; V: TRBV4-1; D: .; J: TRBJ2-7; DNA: TGCGCCAGCAGCCAAGGAGTTCAGACAGGAGACCTAACCTACGAGCAGTACTTC; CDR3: CASSQGVQTGDLTYEQYF
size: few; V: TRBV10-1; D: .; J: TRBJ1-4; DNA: TGCGCCAGCAGACAGACGGGAAGGCTGTTTTTT; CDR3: CASRQTGRLFF
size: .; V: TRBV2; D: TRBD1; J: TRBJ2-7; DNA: TGTGCCAGCAGTGAAACAGGGGGGACCTACGAGCAGTACTTC; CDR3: CASSETGGTYEQYF
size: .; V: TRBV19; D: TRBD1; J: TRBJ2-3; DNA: TGTGCCAGTAGTAAGGACAGGGGGCACAGATTGACGCAGTATTTT; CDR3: CASSKDRGHRLTQYF
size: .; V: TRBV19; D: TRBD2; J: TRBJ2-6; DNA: TGTGCCAGTACCCTAACTTTGACTAGCGGGGGCAATTCTGGGGCCAACGTCCTGACTTTC; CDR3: CASTLTLTSGGNSGANVLTF
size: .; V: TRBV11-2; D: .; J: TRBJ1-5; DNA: TGTGCCAGCAGCTTAGGGGCAGGGCCTCAGCCCCAGCATTTT; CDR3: CASSLGAGPQPQHF
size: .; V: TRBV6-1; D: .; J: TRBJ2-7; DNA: TGTGCCAGCAGTGAAGGAGGGAATGCCTACGAGCAGTACTTC; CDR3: CASSEGGNAYEQYF
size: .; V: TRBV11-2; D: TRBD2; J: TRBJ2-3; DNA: TGTGCCAGCAGCCCATCCCTTCTAGCGGGCACAGATACGCAGTATTTT; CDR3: CASSPSLLAGTDTQYF
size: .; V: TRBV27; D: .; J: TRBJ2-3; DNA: TGTGCCAGCAGTACTGCTACCACAGATACGCAGTATTTT; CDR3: CASSTATTDTQYF
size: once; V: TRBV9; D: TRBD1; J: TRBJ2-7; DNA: TGTGCCAGCAGCGTAGCTAGCAGGGGGCTCTCCGAGCAGTACTTC; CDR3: CASSVASRGLSEQYF
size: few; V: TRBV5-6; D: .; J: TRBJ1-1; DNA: TGTGCCAGCAGCTTGGACAGCAACACTGAAGCTTTCTTT; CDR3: CASSLDSNTEAFF
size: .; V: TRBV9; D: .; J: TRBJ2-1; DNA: TGTGCCAGCAGCGTAGGGGGCAGGAGCTCCTACAATGAGCAGTTCTTC; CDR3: CASSVGGRSSYNEQFF